A single sample is the source of the 10 T cell receptor beta chains below, sequenced in a study of cytomegalovirus exposure and HLA in healthy donors. Assay: immunoSEQ multiplex PCR; the TCRdb copy retains only in-frame clones and omits some. This sample yields a few hundred thousand clones, of which around nine tenths are seen a single time; around 3% belongs to the top ten. The sequenced material came from PBMCs. These receptors all stem from a woman aged 18-29 years in good health and CMV-seronegative.

CDR3 nucleotide sequence: TGCGCCAGCAGCTCGAACCCCCTCGGGACTCCCCAGAACACTGAAGCTTTCTTT. This gives the protein CASSSNPLGTPQNTEAFF. This chain links TRBV5-1 with TRBJ1-1, with a tentative D call TRBD1 (5 bases). Between the trimmed V and J ends, which lost 3 bases and 1 base, there was a span of 22 bases. This CDR3 contains 18 residues. Germline CDR1 SGHRS, CDR2 YFSETQ.

The rearrangement uses TRBV27 and TRBJ1-4, with TRBD1 matching over 8 bases. Unmatched junction bases numbered 4, after V lost 4 bases and J lost 3 bases. The germline gives CDR1 MNHEY, CDR2 SMNVEV (reference sequence). The CDR3 extends over 15 amino acids. The CDR3 coding sequence is TGTGCCAGCAGTTCCACAGGGGGGGCTAATGAAAAACTGTTTTTT. Amino acids: CASSSTGGANEKLFF.

This clone has a handful of counts. V gene TRBV13 combines with J gene TRBJ2-5; TRBD2 aligns across 11 bases. Germline V gives CDR1 PRHDT, CDR2 FYEKMQ (reference sequence). Germline trimming cut 10 bases from V and 10 bases from J; bases unmatched to any gene: 14. This CDR3 has 14 amino acids. Here the CDR3 DNA reads TGTGCCACCACGGCCGGGACTAGCGGCCCGGACCAGTACTTC. It yields the protein CATTAGTSGPDQYF.

V gene TRBV7-8 combines with J gene TRBJ1-1, with 7 bases that match TRBD1. V lost 1 base and J lost 12; bases outside the gene matches: 8. The CDR3 extends over 13 amino acids. Germline V lookup: CDR1 SGHVS, CDR2 FQNEAQ. CDR3 sequence: CASSLGQGLATFF. As DNA, the CDR3 is TGTGCCAGCAGCTTAGGACAGGGTCTGGCAACTTTCTTT.

The sample holds a few counts of this clone. This CDR3 is CASSLLAGGPLTSYEQYF. The CDR3 coding sequence is TGTGCCAGCAGCTTGCTAGCGGGAGGCCCCTTAACCTCCTACGAGCAGTACTTC. This chain connects TRBV7-8 to TRBJ2-7, with 11 bases that match TRBD2. The CDR3 loop spans 18 amino acids. J lost 0 bases, V lost 3 bases, and 10 bases had no gene match. CDR1 and CDR2 from the germline V gene are SGHVS and FQNEAQ.

This clone was picked up a small number of times. The chain links TRBV19 to TRBJ2-1; no definite D call. V was shortened by 7 bases and J by 8 bases, with 15 bases between the two germline ends. CDR3 length: 13 amino acids. Germline V gene lookup returns CDR1 LNHDA and CDR2 SQIVND (reference sequence). CDR3 amino acids: CASNGVYLDEQFF. The CDR3, as DNA: TGTGCCAGTAACGGAGTTTACCTCGATGAGCAGTTCTTC. The variable domain in full, with the rest retrieved from reference TRBV19 and TRBJ2-1, is DGGITQSPKYLFRKEGQNVTLSCEQNLNHDAMYWYRQDPGQGLRLIYYSQIVNDFQKGDIAEGYSVSREKKESFPLTVTSAQKNPTAFYLCASNGVYLDEQFFGPGTRLTVL.

This clone was seen a single time. The chain employs TRBV5-1 and TRBJ2-7, with a possible D match to TRBD1 (5 bases). Germline CDR1 SGHRS, CDR2 YFSETQ. Trimming cost V 3 bases and J 3 bases, with 10 bases left between them. This CDR3 contains 13 residues. The DNA for the CDR3 is TGCGCCAGCAGCTCATACCAGGGCTACGAGCAGTACTTC. Translation: CASSSYQGYEQYF. Full variable domain (outside the CDR3, taken from reference TRBV5-1 and TRBJ2-7): KAGVTQTPRYLIKTRGQQVTLSCSPISGHRSVSWYQQTPGQGLQFLFEYFSETQRNKGNFPGRFSGRQFSNSRSEMNVSTLELGDSALYLCASSSYQGYEQYFGPGTRLTVT.

This clone has only one observation. The chain couples TRBV27 to TRBJ2-7, with D possibly matching TRBD1 (6 bases). Germline loops: CDR1 MNHEY, CDR2 SMNVEV (reference sequence). Trimming shortened V by 3 bases and J by 3 bases, and 12 bases separated the two germline ends. The CDR3 sequence is 14 residues long. The CDR3 reads CASSFVGRGYEQYF. The CDR3 bases are TGTGCCAGCAGTTTCGTCGGCAGGGGCTACGAGCAGTACTTC.

V gene TRBV27 combines with J gene TRBJ2-3, with 7 bases lining up with TRBD2. The V and J ends lost 4 bases and 6 bases, in that order; junction bases with no gene match: 1. The germline CDR1 and CDR2 sequences are MNHEY and SMNVEV (reference sequence). The CDR3 loop spans 12 amino acids. DNA of the CDR3: TGTGCCAGCAGTTGGGGGGGGGATACGCAGTATTTT. Amino acids: CASSWGGDTQYF.

The V gene is TRBV5-1, the J gene TRBJ2-1, with D possibly TRBD1 on 6 matching bases. This CDR3 spans 17 amino acids. Per the germline V gene, CDR1 is SGHRS and CDR2 is YFSETQ. The V end lost 2 bases, the J end lost 4 bases, and 19 bases lay between the germline ends. CDR3 DNA sequence: TGCGCCAGCAGCTTCACGACCGGGACATCAACATACAATGAGCAGTTCTTC. Its translation: CASSFTTGTSTYNEQFF.